The 2 T cell receptor beta chains below were found in one sample sequenced in a study of blood T cell repertoires in COVID-19. TCRdb's copy holds only in-frame clones and misses some; the assay was immunoSEQ multiplex PCR. The sample contains more than 200,000 clones, 82% of which appear only once. The sequenced material came from peripheral blood. The origin of the receptors is a woman older than 75 with active or convalescent COVID-19.

For the CDR3, the DNA is TGCGCCAGCAGTGCCGTTGACAGGGCATCCTACGAGCAGTACTTC. It is translated as CASSAVDRASYEQYF. The genes are TRBV10-2 and TRBJ2-7; TRBD1 agrees at 7 bases. CDR1 is WSHSY, CDR2 SAAADI, per germline. The CDR3 is made up of 15 amino acids. Losses at the gene ends were 4 bases for V and 1 base for J; bases not matched to a gene: 7.

The rearrangement uses TRBV7-9 and TRBJ1-2, with D uncertain. Germline V gives CDR1 SEHNR, CDR2 FQNEAQ (reference sequence). V shed 2 bases and J shed 1 base, with 5 bases lying between them. CDR3 length equals 13 residues. CDR3 nucleotide sequence: TGTGCCAGCAGCTTAACAGTTAACTATGGCTACACCTTC. It translates to CASSLTVNYGYTF.